A single sample gave rise to the 2 T cell receptor beta chains below, sequenced in a study of blood T cell repertoires in COVID-19. Clones were read by immunoSEQ multiplex PCR, and TCRdb kept only the in-frame ones, dropping some. The sample carries more than 35,000 clones, over 75% recorded once. The source material was peripheral blood. The source of these receptors is a man between 60 and 70 years old with active COVID-19.

J is TRBJ1-1 and V is TRBV30; D gene ambiguous. The CDR3 sequence is 13 residues long. The ends were cut back, 3 bases at V and 0 bases at J, with 8 bases in the middle. Per germline, CDR1 GTSNPN and CDR2 SVGIG (reference sequence). This CDR3 is CAWRAELNTEAFF. The CDR3 coding sequence is TGTGCCTGGAGGGCAGAACTGAACACTGAAGCTTTCTTT.

The chain joins TRBV5-6 to TRBJ1-1; TRBD1 matches 9 bases. Per the germline V gene, CDR1 is SGHDT and CDR2 is YYEEEE. Trimming removed 6 bases from V and 11 bases from J; junction bases left unmatched: 11. The CDR3 totals 13 residues. The CDR3 region has the DNA TGTGCCAGCAACATACAGGGGGCGGTTGTTGCTTTCTTT. It yields the protein CASNIQGAVVAFF.